This T cell receptor (beta chain) came from a study of shared clonotypes between healthy human individuals. Across the study: CD4 naive cells filled three plates per donor, CD4 memory three, CD8 naive two and CD8 memory one.

The method was immunoSEQ multiplex PCR; TCRdb's version includes in-frame clones alone and lacks a portion of them. The sample includes about 1.5 million clones, about 98% seen only once; the top ten take less than 0.55%. Germline CDR1 is SEHNR and CDR2 is FQNEAQ (reference sequence). The CDR3 runs to 14 residues. The V and J ends lost 1 base and 5 bases respectively, with 8 bases between them. The sequencing sample was made of naive CD4+ T cells sorted from blood. The subset is: CD45RA+ positively selected. The receptor was derived from a man under 40 in good health. This sequence joins TRBV7-9 and TRBJ2-2; D is uncertain. CDR3 in amino acids: CASSLEGYTGELFF. The CDR3 region has the DNA TGTGCCAGCAGCTTAGAGGGCTATACCGGGGAGCTGTTTTTT.